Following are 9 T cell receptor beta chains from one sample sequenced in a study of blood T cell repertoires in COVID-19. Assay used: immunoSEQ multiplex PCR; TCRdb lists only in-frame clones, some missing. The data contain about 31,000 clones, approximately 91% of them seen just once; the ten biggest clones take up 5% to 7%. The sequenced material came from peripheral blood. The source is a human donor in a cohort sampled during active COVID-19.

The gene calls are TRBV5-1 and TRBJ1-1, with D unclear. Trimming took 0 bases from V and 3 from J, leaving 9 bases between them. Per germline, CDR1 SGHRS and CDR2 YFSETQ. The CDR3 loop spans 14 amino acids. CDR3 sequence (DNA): TGCGCCAGCAGCTTGGGCGTCAAGTACACTGAAGCTTTCTTT. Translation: CASSLGVKYTEAFF.

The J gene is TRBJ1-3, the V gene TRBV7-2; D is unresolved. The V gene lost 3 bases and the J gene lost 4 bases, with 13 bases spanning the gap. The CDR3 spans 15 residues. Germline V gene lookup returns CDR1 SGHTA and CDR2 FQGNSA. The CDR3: CASSFLGGIGNTIYF. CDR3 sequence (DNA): TGTGCCAGCAGCTTTCTCGGAGGGATAGGAAACACCATATATTTT.

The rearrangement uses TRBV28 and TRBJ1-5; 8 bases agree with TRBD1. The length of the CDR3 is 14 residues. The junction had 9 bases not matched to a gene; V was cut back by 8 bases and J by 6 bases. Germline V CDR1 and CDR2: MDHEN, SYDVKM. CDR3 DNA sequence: TGTGCCAGCCGCCCGGGACAGGATACTCAGCCCCAGCATTTT. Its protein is CASRPGQDTQPQHF.

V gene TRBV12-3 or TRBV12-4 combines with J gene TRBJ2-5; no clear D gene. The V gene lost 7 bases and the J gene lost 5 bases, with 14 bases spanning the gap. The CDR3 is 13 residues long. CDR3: CASTPTPWETQYF. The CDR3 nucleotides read TGTGCCAGCACCCCGACACCTTGGGAGACCCAGTACTTC.

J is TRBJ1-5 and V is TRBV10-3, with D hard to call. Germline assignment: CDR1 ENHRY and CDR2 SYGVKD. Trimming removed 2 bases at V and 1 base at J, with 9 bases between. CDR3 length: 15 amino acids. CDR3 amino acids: CAISEVQLSNQPQHF. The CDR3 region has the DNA TGTGCCATCAGTGAGGTACAGTTGAGCAATCAGCCCCAGCATTTT.

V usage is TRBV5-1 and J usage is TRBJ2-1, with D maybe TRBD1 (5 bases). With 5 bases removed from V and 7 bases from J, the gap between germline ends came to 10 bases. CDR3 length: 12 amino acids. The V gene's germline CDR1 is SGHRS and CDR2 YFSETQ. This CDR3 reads CASSQSGNEQFF. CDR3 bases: TGCGCCAGCAGTCAGTCAGGGAATGAGCAGTTCTTC.

The CDR3 sequence: CASKLTNYGYTF. CDR3 coding DNA: TGTGCCAGTAAGCTGACTAACTATGGCTACACCTTC. The chain links TRBV19 to TRBJ1-2; D gene uncertain. With 7 bases removed from V and 0 bases from J, the gap between germline ends came to 6 bases. The CDR3 length is 12 residues. Per germline, CDR1 LNHDA and CDR2 SQIVND (reference sequence).

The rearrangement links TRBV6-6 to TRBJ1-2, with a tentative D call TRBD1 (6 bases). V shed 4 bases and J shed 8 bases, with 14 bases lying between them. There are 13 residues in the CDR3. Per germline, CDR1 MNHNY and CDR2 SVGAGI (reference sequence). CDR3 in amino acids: CASSFHTGLGYTF. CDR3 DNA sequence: TGTGCCAGCAGTTTCCATACAGGGTTGGGCTACACCTTC.

The CDR3, as DNA: TGTGCCAGCAGCTCGACAGGACAGAACACTGAAGCTTTCTTT. Residues: CASSSTGQNTEAFF. The rearrangement joins TRBV5-4 to TRBJ1-1; perhaps TRBD1 as D (6 bases). Between the trimmed V and J ends, which lost 3 bases and 1 base, there was a span of 10 bases. There are 14 residues in the CDR3. Per germline, CDR1 SGHNT and CDR2 YYREEE (reference sequence).